These 13 T cell receptor beta chains came from one sample sequenced in a study of blood T cell repertoires in COVID-19. TCRdb keeps only in-frame clones here, not all; method: immunoSEQ multiplex PCR. The sample lists 200,000 to 250,000 clones; 87% were seen once. Sequencing was done on a sample of PBMCs or T cells enriched from blood (not recorded which). The receptors were gathered from a man aged 30-40 years who had recovered from COVID-19.

Remarks on this clone: Likely a read error: the CDR3 ends without its conserved phenylalanine or tryptophan. It is unclear where the CDR3 begins or ends on the DNA, so no DNA is shown, and the CDR3 is as TCRdb lists it. This chain connects TRBV30 to TRBJ1-1. The CDR3 spans 12 amino acids, including both terminal residues. In germline, CDR1 is GTSNPN, CDR2 SVGIG (reference sequence). CDR3 sequence reads: CAWSPGVGDFKI.

The rearrangement links TRBV10-3 to TRBJ2-7; perhaps TRBD1 as D (6 bases). Germline V gene lookup returns CDR1 ENHRY and CDR2 SYGVKD. V was clipped by 6 bases and J by 0 bases, with 18 bases between them. This CDR3 is 16 amino acids long. The CDR3 nucleotides read TGTGCCATCAGCACTCTACAGGGTTTTGGCTCCTACGAGCAGTACTTC. It codes for CAISTLQGFGSYEQYF.

The chain combines TRBV30 with TRBJ1-1; a weak D match, TRBD1 (6 bases). The CDR3 loop spans 15 amino acids. Germline lookup yields CDR1 GTSNPN and CDR2 SVGIG (reference sequence). Deletions cut 0 bases from V and 5 bases from J, with 16 bases between. The CDR3 DNA is TGTGCCTGGAGTGTAAGGGGGGGGGCTGGGACTGAAGCTTTCTTT. This translates into CAWSVRGGAGTEAFF.

This clone has only one observation. This chain uses TRBV28 with TRBJ1-2; D gene ambiguous. Trimming cost V 2 bases and J 5 bases, with 18 bases left between them. Germline CDR1 MDHEN, CDR2 SYDVKM. The CDR3 consists of 16 residues. The DNA for the CDR3 is TGTGCCAGCAGTTTACTCTCTCTGGGGAGTCGGTATGGCTACACCTTC. Protein product: CASSLLSLGSRYGYTF.

V is TRBV3-1 (or the pseudogene TRBV3-2) and J is TRBJ2-2; D is ambiguous. Germline V gene lookup returns CDR1 LGHDT and CDR2 YNNKEL (reference sequence). The CDR3 extends over 15 amino acids. Trimming shortened V by 4 bases and J by 1 base, and 10 bases separated the two germline ends. CDR3 DNA sequence: TGTGCCAGCAGCCCGCTTGAGCGGAACACCGGGGAGCTGTTTTTT. Translating it yields CASSPLERNTGELFF.

This sequence joins TRBV7-2 and TRBJ2-1; 15 bases map to TRBD2. Germline CDR1 is SGHTA and CDR2 is FQGNSA. Unmatched junction bases numbered 8, after V lost 5 bases and J lost 0 bases. The CDR3 is 19 residues long. The CDR3 reads CASSPRTSGRGSSYNEQFF. Written as DNA, the CDR3 is TGTGCCAGCAGCCCACGGACTAGCGGGAGGGGGAGCTCCTACAATGAGCAGTTCTTC.

The chain combines TRBV19 with TRBJ1-6; no definite D call. V lost 0 bases and J lost 14, with 5 bases in between. The CDR3 runs 11 residues. Germline-derived CDR1 and CDR2 are LNHDA and SQIVND (reference sequence). This CDR3 is CASSIDSALHF. The CDR3 DNA follows: TGTGCCAGTAGTATAGATTCGGCCCTCCACTTT.

The gene calls are TRBV7-9 and TRBJ2-7; D might be TRBD2 (6 bases). V dropped 6 bases and J dropped 2 bases, with 17 bases sitting between them. The CDR3 is 15 residues long. CDR1 SEHNR and CDR2 FQNEAQ come from the germline V gene (reference sequence). CDR3 loop: CASSQYWRAPYEQYF. In DNA, the CDR3 is TGTGCCAGCAGTCAATACTGGAGGGCCCCCTACGAGCAGTACTTC.

The chain carries TRBV3-1 (or the pseudogene TRBV3-2) and TRBJ2-7; 12 bases fit TRBD1. J lost 5 bases, V lost 3 bases, and 8 bases had no gene match. CDR3 length equals 16 residues. Germline CDR1 and CDR2: LGHDT and YNNKEL (reference sequence). CDR3: CASSQTPGTGGNEQYF. CDR3 sequence (DNA): TGTGCCAGCAGCCAGACCCCCGGGACAGGGGGCAACGAGCAGTACTTC.

J is TRBJ2-1 and V is TRBV14, with 7 nucleotides matching TRBD1. Germline assignment: CDR1 SGHDN and CDR2 FVKESK. The CDR3 spans 13 residues. V was pared by 2 bases and J by 13 bases, with 8 bases of the junction left unmatched. DNA of the CDR3: TGTGCCAGCAGCCAACCTTTAGGGGGCGAACAGTTCTTC. It specifies CASSQPLGGEQFF.

The V gene is TRBV9, the J gene TRBJ1-2; no reliable D call. The V end lost 7 bases, the J end lost 5 bases, and 12 bases lay between the germline ends. Germline CDR1 is SGDLS and CDR2 is YYNGEE. This CDR3 has 12 amino acids. Here the CDR3 reads CASHRGGYGYTF. CDR3 DNA: TGTGCCAGCCATCGGGGAGGGTATGGCTACACCTTC.

The chain couples TRBV7-9 to TRBJ1-2; D not certain. V lost 5 bases, J lost 4 bases, and 11 bases lay in between. The germline gives CDR1 SEHNR, CDR2 FQNEAQ (reference sequence). This CDR3 region has 13 residues. The CDR3 spells CASSPSPVYGYTF. CDR3 nucleotides: TGTGCCAGCAGCCCTAGCCCCGTCTATGGCTACACCTTC.

The rearrangement uses TRBV28 and TRBJ1-1, with D possibly being TRBD1 (5 bases). The CDR3 totals 12 residues. Germline V lookup: CDR1 MDHEN, CDR2 SYDVKM. V shed 6 bases and J shed 10 bases, with 15 bases lying between them. The CDR3 DNA reads as TGTGCCAGCAGGGGGGGGACCCGGGGAGCTTTCTTT. Translated: CASRGGTRGAFF.